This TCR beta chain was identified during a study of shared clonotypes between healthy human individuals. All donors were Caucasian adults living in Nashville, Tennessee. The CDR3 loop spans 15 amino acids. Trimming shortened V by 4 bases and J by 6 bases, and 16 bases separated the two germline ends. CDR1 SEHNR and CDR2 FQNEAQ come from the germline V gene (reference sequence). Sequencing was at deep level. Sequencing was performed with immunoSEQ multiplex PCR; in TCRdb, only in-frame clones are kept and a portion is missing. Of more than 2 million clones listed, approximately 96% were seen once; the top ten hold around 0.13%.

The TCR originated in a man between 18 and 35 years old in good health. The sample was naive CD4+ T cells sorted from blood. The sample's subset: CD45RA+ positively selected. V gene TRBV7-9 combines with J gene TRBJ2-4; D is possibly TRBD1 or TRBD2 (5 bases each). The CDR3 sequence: CASSSDPGTVNIQYF. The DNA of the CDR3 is TGTGCCAGCAGCTCAGACCCCGGGACCGTAAACATTCAGTACTTC.